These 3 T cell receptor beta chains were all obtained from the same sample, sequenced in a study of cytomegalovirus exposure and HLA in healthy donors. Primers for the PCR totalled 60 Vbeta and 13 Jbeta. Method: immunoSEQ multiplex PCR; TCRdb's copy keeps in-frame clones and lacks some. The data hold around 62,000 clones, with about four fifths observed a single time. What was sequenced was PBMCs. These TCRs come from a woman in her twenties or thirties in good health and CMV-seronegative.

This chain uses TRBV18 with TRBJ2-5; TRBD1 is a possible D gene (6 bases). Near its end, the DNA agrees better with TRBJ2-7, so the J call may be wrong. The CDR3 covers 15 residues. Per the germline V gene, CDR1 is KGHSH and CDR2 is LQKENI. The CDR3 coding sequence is TGTGCCAGCTCACCAACCGGACAGCTCTTCTACGAGCAGTACTTC. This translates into CASSPTGQLFYEQYF.

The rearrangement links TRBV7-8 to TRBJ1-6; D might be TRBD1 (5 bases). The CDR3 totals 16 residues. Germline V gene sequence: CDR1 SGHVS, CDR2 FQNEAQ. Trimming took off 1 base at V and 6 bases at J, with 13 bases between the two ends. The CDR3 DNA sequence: TGTGCCAGCAGCTTAGAGGGGTGGCTAAGTAATTCACCCCTCCACTTT. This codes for CASSLEGWLSNSPLHF.

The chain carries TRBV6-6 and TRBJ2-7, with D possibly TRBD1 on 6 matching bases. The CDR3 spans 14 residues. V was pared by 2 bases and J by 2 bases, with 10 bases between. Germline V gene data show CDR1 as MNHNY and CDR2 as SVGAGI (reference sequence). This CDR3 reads CASSYAGAAYEQYF. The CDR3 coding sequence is TGTGCCAGCAGTTACGCAGGGGCCGCCTACGAGCAGTACTTC.